This T cell receptor (beta chain) originates from a study of T cells in Graves' hyperthyroidism and ophthalmopathy. RNA transcripts yielded amplified TCR beta CDR3 regions. The HTBI primer set drove a first-round RT-PCR of the TCR CDR3. TCRdb independently ran MiXCR on the multiplex PCR reads; one entry per CDR3 protein. This table has approximately 410,000 distinct CDR3 sequences, roughly an eighth appearing once. This clonotype was observed at least ten times. V lost 4 bases and J lost 0; bases outside the gene matches: 5. This CDR3 has 15 residues. The chain is built from TRBV12-3 or TRBV12-4 and TRBJ1-1, with 7 bases lining up with TRBD1. The sequence was collected from a young woman with Graves' hyperthyroidism. Input material: blood. The CDR3 nucleotides read TGTGCCAGCAGTTCGTCGACAGGGATGAACACTGAAGCTTTCTTT. Encoded protein: CASSSSTGMNTEAFF.